What follows are 8 T cell receptor beta chains derived from one specimen sequenced in a study of human T cells and chemical hapten exposure. TCRdb itself ran the RACE reads through MiXCR, one entry per CDR3 protein. The sample consists of some 350,000 distinct CDR3 sequences, 6% to 7% of them appearing once. As for time point: patch test 2, 6 weeks after DPC sensitization. Stated treatment: therapeutic diphenylcyclopropenone sensitization with weekly scalp DPC. Sequencing was performed on whole blood, taken in connection with sensitization to the hapten diphenylcyclopropenone (DPC). Receptors were obtained from a woman between 18 and 29 years old with alopecia areata. Some clones in this sample may be carry-over from other donors' samples.

This clonotype has a count of ten or more. The chain couples TRBV6-2 or TRBV6-3 to TRBJ1-5; possibly TRBD1 for D (6 bases). The CDR3 is made up of 17 amino acids. V was clipped by 5 bases and J by 0 bases, with 17 bases between them. Germline V gives CDR1 MNHEY, CDR2 SVGEGT. CDR3 sequence (DNA): TGTGCCAGCAGTACAAATCCTCAGGGGATTAGCAATCAGCCCCAGCATTTT. It codes for CASSTNPQGISNQPQHF.

This clonotype was detected a few times. V and J are TRBV7-9 and TRBJ1-2; D not certain. The CDR3 loop spans 15 amino acids. With 0 bases removed from V and 4 bases from J, the gap between germline ends came to 12 bases. CDR1 SEHNR and CDR2 FQNEAQ come from the germline V gene (reference sequence). In DNA, the CDR3 is TGTGCCAGCAGCTTAGCGAACCCAAGAACCTATGGCTACACCTTC. Protein: CASSLANPRTYGYTF.

In its sample, this clonotype was seen a few times. The V gene is TRBV27, the J gene TRBJ2-2; D possibly matches TRBD1 or TRBD2 (5 bases each). This CDR3 spans 12 amino acids. V lost 4 bases and J 5 bases, leaving 5 bases between the germline ends. CDR1 MNHEY and CDR2 SMNVEV come from the germline V gene (reference sequence). CDR3 sequence: CASSWGTGELFF. The DNA of the CDR3 is TGTGCCAGCAGTTGGGGGACCGGGGAGCTGTTTTTT.

The chain joins TRBV19 to TRBJ2-1; the D gene is possibly TRBD2 (5 bases). The V gene's germline CDR1 is LNHDA and CDR2 SQIVND (reference sequence). Trimming took 3 bases from V and 1 from J, leaving 16 bases between them. CDR3 length: 17 residues. CDR3 DNA: TGTGCCAGTAGTATCGGGCGCGAGGGCGGGTCCTACAATGAGCAGTTCTTC. Protein product: CASSIGREGGSYNEQFF.

V is TRBV7-6 and J is TRBJ2-2, with 8 bases fitting TRBD2. There are 16 residues in the CDR3. V trimming: 4 bases; J trimming: 4 bases; junction bases outside the gene matches: 8. Germline V gene sequence: CDR1 SGHVS, CDR2 FNYEAQ. The DNA of the CDR3 is TGTGCCAGCAGCTATAGGCGGGGGGCCGTCACCGGGGAGCTGTTTTTT. This codes for CASSYRRGAVTGELFF.

The genes are TRBV7-2 and TRBJ1-1; D may be TRBD1 (5 bases). The CDR3 runs to 13 residues. Germline-derived CDR1 and CDR2 are SGHTA and FQGNSA. V was shortened by 4 bases and J by 6 bases, with 12 bases between the two germline ends. CDR3 sequence (DNA): TGTGCCAGCAGCTCACGGAGGGACGCTGAAGCTTTCTTT. Translation gives CASSSRRDAEAFF.

The V call is TRBV20-1, the J call TRBJ2-5; perhaps TRBD1 as D (6 bases). V lost 5 bases and J lost 5, with 12 bases in between. CDR1 and CDR2 (germline): DFQATT, SNEGSKA (reference sequence). CDR3 size: 12 residues. Written as DNA, the CDR3 is TGCAGTGCTGCACAGGGATTGGAGACCCAGTACTTC. Its protein is CSAAQGLETQYF.

The chain joins TRBV10-3 to TRBJ2-3, with 10 positions matching TRBD1. Trimming took 5 bases from V and 3 from J; bases not matched to a gene: 2. CDR3 size: 14 residues. Germline V gene lookup returns CDR1 ENHRY and CDR2 SYGVKD. The CDR3: CAISPDRGTDTQYF. For the CDR3, the DNA is TGTGCCATCAGTCCGGACAGGGGGACAGATACGCAGTATTTT.